The 4 T cell receptor beta chains below were found in one sample sequenced in a study of cytomegalovirus exposure and HLA in healthy donors. PCR involved 60 Vbeta and 13 Jbeta primers. Generated by immunoSEQ multiplex PCR, the TCRdb table keeps only in-frame clones and is missing some. The table includes 110,000 to 150,000 clones, around three quarters detected once. Sequencing input: PBMCs. These receptors were collected from a woman in her thirties or forties in good health and CMV-seronegative.

The chain uses TRBV5-1 and TRBJ1-4; 8 bases are shared with TRBD1. After removal of 1 base from V and 8 bases from J, the junction contained 7 bases not matched to a gene. The CDR3 length is 15 residues. From germline, CDR1 is SGHRS and CDR2 YFSETQ. CDR3 nucleotides: TGCGCCAGCAGCTTGCCCGGGACAGGCCACGAAAAACTGTTTTTT. Encoded protein: CASSLPGTGHEKLFF.

V usage is TRBV7-2 and J usage is TRBJ2-2; no clear D gene. CDR3 size: 14 residues. V lost 2 bases, J lost 4 bases, and 8 bases lay in between. Germline loops: CDR1 SGHTA, CDR2 FQGNSA. The CDR3: CASSLYPSTGELFF. The CDR3 nucleotides read TGTGCCAGCAGCTTATACCCCAGCACCGGGGAGCTGTTTTTT.

This clone was picked up a small number of times. The chain couples TRBV6-1 to TRBJ2-7; 8 bases fit TRBD1. CDR1 is MNHNS and CDR2 is SASEGT in the germline V gene. J lost 2 bases, V lost 1 base, and 10 bases had no gene match. The CDR3 sequence is 17 residues long. CDR3 in DNA: TGTGCCAGCAGTGAAGTTTGGACAGGGATCTCCCCCTACGAGCAGTACTTC. As protein: CASSEVWTGISPYEQYF.

Points on this clone: At one end the junction does not follow the germline gene, possibly because of a read error. The chain uses TRBV4-1 and TRBJ2-7, with TRBD2 matching over 8 bases. The V gene's germline CDR1 is MGHRA and CDR2 YSYEKL. The CDR3 is made up of 16 amino acids. CDR3 sequence: CASSQEFSGEAYEQYF. CDR3 coding DNA: TGTGCCAGCAGCCAAGAATTTAGCGGGGAGGCCTACGAGCAGTACTTC.